This T cell receptor (beta chain) was recovered during a study of response to subunit inactivated influenza vaccine. Between the trimmed V and J ends, which lost 3 bases and 4 bases, there was a span of 10 bases. This CDR3 has 13 residues. CDR1 and CDR2 (germline): SGHDT, YYEEEE. TCRdb called the RT-PCR reads again in MiXCR, with one record for every CDR3 protein. The sample has approximately 300,000 distinct CDR3 sequences; approximately 21% are singletons. The source of this sequence is a man aged 50-75 years who received an inactivated influenza vaccine. This sequence joins TRBV5-6 and TRBJ1-1; a weak D match, TRBD1 (5 bases). This specimen consisted of PBMCs from blood, obtained 21 months after vaccination. CDR3 sequence reads: CASSWSGGTEAFF. The CDR3 DNA is TGTGCCAGCAGCTGGAGTGGGGGCACTGAAGCTTTCTTT.